This T cell receptor beta chain is drawn from a study of beta chain features in type 1 diabetes. Study information: Examination covered approximately 100 million sorted cells spanning all samples.

The CDR3 has 12 amino acids. Between the trimmed V and J ends, which lost 3 bases and 6 bases, there was a span of 8 bases. Per germline, CDR1 SQVTM and CDR2 ANQGSEA. Details on this clone: Its antigen is not known.

cDNA synthesis used the whole RNA isolate, giving expressed TCRB sequences. Repertoires were generated with immunoSEQ multiplex PCR, while TCRdb's copy carries only in-frame clones and drops some. The sample consists of around 260,000 clones, roughly 21% of them appearing once. Study-wide points: A moderate, significant TCRB CDR3 shortening appeared in type 1 diabetes across four CD4+ subsets. In type 1 diabetes patients, VDJ junctions had fewer insertions; deletions at these junctions were more frequent.

V is TRBV29-1 and J is TRBJ2-2, with D possibly matching TRBD2 (5 bases). Sample: naive CD4+ T cells from blood. The TCR was taken from a middle-aged woman with type 1 diabetes. As DNA, the CDR3 is TGCAGCGTTGACGGGGATGCCGGGGAGCTGTTTTTT. Translated, it gives CSVDGDAGELFF.